Each of the 8 T cell receptor beta chains below was sequenced from the same sample in a study of cytomegalovirus exposure and HLA in healthy donors. Vbeta (60) and Jbeta (13) primers were used in the PCR. Profiled with immunoSEQ multiplex PCR; TCRdb holds only in-frame clones, not every one. The table includes around 110,000 clones, 55% to 75% detected once. The sequenced sample consisted of PBMCs. The receptors originated from a woman aged 40 to 49 in good health and CMV-seropositive.

This clone was seen a few times. V gene TRBV15 combines with J gene TRBJ1-2; 9 positions match TRBD1. The CDR3 runs 13 residues. The germline gives CDR1 LNHNV, CDR2 YYDKDF (reference sequence). Unmatched junction bases numbered 2, after V lost 5 bases and J lost 4 bases. CDR3 sequence: CATSVQGAYGYTF. The CDR3 DNA reads as TGTGCCACCAGCGTACAGGGGGCCTATGGCTACACCTTC.

V is TRBV25-1 and J is TRBJ2-7; 9 bases map to TRBD1. CDR1 and CDR2 from the germline V gene are MGHDK and SYGVNS. Trimming removed 10 bases from V and 2 bases from J; junction bases left unmatched: 9. The CDR3 consists of 14 residues. The CDR3 bases are TGTGCCACCGCACTACAGGGGGCCACCTACGAGCAGTACTTC. It yields the protein CATALQGATYEQYF.

This clone has just one count. The chain couples TRBV7-2 to TRBJ2-1; TRBD2 matches 9 bases. The V and J ends lost 4 bases and 8 bases, in that order; junction bases with no gene match: 9. From germline, CDR1 is SGHTA and CDR2 FQGNSA. This CDR3 has 15 amino acids. This CDR3 reads CASSSTGTSSHEQFF. The CDR3 coding sequence is TGTGCCAGCAGCTCGACGGGGACTAGCTCCCATGAGCAGTTCTTC.

The chain links TRBV6-5 to TRBJ1-1; D unresolved. Trimming removed 8 bases at V and 1 base at J, with 11 bases between. From germline, CDR1 is MNHEY and CDR2 SVGAGI. The CDR3 length is 13 residues. The CDR3 here is CASRVVQNTEAFF. The CDR3 DNA sequence: TGTGCCAGCCGGGTCGTACAGAACACTGAAGCTTTCTTT.

This clone occurred a few times. The chain uses TRBV27 and TRBJ2-2; TRBD2 matches at 14 bases. The germline V gene encodes CDR1 MNHEY and CDR2 SMNVEV (reference sequence). The CDR3 covers 18 residues. Unmatched junction bases numbered 12, after V lost 5 bases and J lost 7 bases. The CDR3 region is CASSGIPGLAGEVGELFF. Written as DNA, the CDR3 is TGTGCCAGCAGTGGGATCCCGGGACTAGCGGGAGAGGTCGGGGAGCTGTTTTTT.

This rearrangement joins TRBV10-2 to TRBJ2-5, with D possibly matching TRBD1 (6 bases). The CDR3 spans 12 residues. CDR1 is WSHSY, CDR2 SAAADI, per germline. V was pared by 6 bases and J by 5 bases, with 10 bases between. CDR3 sequence: CASSRGEETQYF. CDR3 nucleotide sequence: TGCGCCAGCAGCAGGGGCGAGGAGACCCAGTACTTC.

The V gene is TRBV5-4, the J gene TRBJ2-4, with D unresolved. In germline, CDR1 is SGHNT, CDR2 YYREEE (reference sequence). Trimming cost V 3 bases and J 10 bases, with 11 bases left between them. The CDR3 runs to 12 residues. The CDR3 DNA is TGTGCCAGCAGCTCTGATGGCAGTATTCAGTACTTC. It specifies CASSSDGSIQYF.

The chain has TRBV7-8 and TRBJ2-5; 7 nucleotides match TRBD2. Trimming took 5 bases from V and 2 from J; bases not matched to a gene: 5. Germline CDR1 and CDR2: SGHVS and FQNEAQ. This CDR3 is 14 amino acids long. The CDR3 loop is CASSPREGQETQYF. CDR3 nucleotide sequence: TGTGCCAGCAGCCCGAGGGAGGGGCAAGAGACCCAGTACTTC. Looking up the rest from reference TRBV7-8 and TRBJ2-5 gives the full variable domain: GAGVSQSPRYKVAKRGQDVALRCDPISGHVSLFWYQQALGQGPEFLTYFQNEAQLDKSGLPSDRFFAERPEGSVSTLKIQRTQQEDSAVYLCASSPREGQETQYFGPGTRLLVL.